The clone carrying this T cell receptor beta chain is a singleton in its sample. Its antigen is not identified. In germline, CDR1 is PRHDT, CDR2 FYEKMQ (reference sequence). The CDR3 is 14 residues long. V shed 4 bases and J shed 8 bases, with 15 bases lying between them. Vbeta (60) and Jbeta (13) primers were used in the PCR. Method: immunoSEQ multiplex PCR; TCRdb's copy keeps in-frame clones and lacks some. The sample includes fewer than 75,000 clones, 80% seen only once; the top ten take roughly 4%. The sample is drawn from a study of cytomegalovirus exposure and HLA in healthy donors. Whole-study results and caveats: The study listed roughly 150 cytomegalovirus-associated TCR beta chains. Relative to equally common others, HLA-associated TCR beta chains showed greater clonal expansion in a later analysis. When analyzed later, a missense DCLRE1C variant was found to be linked to TCR beta V- and J-gene trimming.

What was sequenced was PBMCs. The chain joins TRBV13 to TRBJ2-1; tentative D call: TRBD1 (5 bases). The clonotype originates from a woman in her 30s in good health and CMV-seronegative. The DNA for the CDR3 is TGTGCCAGCAGCTCGCCGCCTGCCAGGGATGAGCAGTTCTTC. Protein sequence: CASSSPPARDEQFF.